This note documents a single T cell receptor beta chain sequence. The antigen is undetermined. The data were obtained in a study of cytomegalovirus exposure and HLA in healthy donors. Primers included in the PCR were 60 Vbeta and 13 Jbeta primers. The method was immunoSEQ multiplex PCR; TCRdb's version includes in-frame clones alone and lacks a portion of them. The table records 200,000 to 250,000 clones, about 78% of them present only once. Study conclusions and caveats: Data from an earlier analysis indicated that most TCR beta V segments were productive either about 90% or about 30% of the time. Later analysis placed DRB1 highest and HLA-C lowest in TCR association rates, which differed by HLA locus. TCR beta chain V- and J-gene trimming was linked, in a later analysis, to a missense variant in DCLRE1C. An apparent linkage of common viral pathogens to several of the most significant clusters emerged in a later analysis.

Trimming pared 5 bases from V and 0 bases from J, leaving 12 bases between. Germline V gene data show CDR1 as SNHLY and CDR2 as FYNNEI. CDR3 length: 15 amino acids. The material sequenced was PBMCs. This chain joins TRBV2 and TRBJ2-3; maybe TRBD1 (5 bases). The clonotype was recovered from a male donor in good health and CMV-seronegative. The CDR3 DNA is TGTGCCAGCAGTCAGACAGTTTACAGCACAGATACGCAGTATTTT. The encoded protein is CASSQTVYSTDTQYF.